This T cell receptor beta chain was retrieved from a study of blood T cell repertoires in COVID-19. Source study methods: Amplifying reference gene primers gave estimates of nucleated cell counts. Produced via immunoSEQ multiplex PCR; TCRdb's table is partial and in-frame only. From that table come the V and J calls and clone size; the DNA was used to work out D and trimming. The table shows about 130,000 clones, with about 80% occurring only once. There are 15 residues in the CDR3. Trimming stripped 3 bases from V and 1 base from J, with 11 bases between. CDR1 is MRHNA, CDR2 SNTAGT, per germline. This sequence was found in a man in his fifties or sixties who had recovered from COVID-19. The gene calls are TRBV6-4 and TRBJ2-3; D is undetermined. Sequences were obtained from PBMCs or T cells enriched from blood (not recorded which). CDR3 DNA sequence: TGTGCCAGCAGTGAAGGAGTGGATGGCACAGATACGCAGTATTTT. Its protein product is CASSEGVDGTDTQYF.